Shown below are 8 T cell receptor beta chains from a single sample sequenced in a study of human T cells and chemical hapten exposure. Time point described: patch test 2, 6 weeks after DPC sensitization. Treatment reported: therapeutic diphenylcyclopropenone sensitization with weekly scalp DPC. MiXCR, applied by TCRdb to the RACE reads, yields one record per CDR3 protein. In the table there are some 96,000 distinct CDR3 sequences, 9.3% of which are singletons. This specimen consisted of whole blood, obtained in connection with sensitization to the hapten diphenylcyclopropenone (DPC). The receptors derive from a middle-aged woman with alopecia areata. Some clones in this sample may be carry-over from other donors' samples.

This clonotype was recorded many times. In DNA, the CDR3 is TGTGCCAGCAGCCCGAGCCCTTCGCCCACCGGGGAGCTGTTTTTT. Amino acids: CASSPSPSPTGELFF. The chain links TRBV11-3 to TRBJ2-2; D uncertain. The length of the CDR3 is 15 residues. Trimming stripped 5 bases from V and 4 bases from J, with 14 bases between. Germline CDR1 SGHNT, CDR2 YENEEA. Variable domain in full (rest from reference TRBV11-3 and TRBJ2-2): EAGVVQSPRYKIIEKKQPVAFWCNPISGHNTLYWYLQNLGQGPELLIRYENEEAVDDSQLPKDRFSAERLKGVDSTLKIQPAELGDSAVYLCASSPSPSPTGELFFGEGSRLTVL.

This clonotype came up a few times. This CDR3 is CASILPGDSYNEQFF. The CDR3 nucleotides read TGTGCCAGCATTTTGCCAGGGGATTCTTACAATGAGCAGTTCTTC. The chain combines TRBV7-8 with TRBJ2-1, with a possible D match to TRBD1 (6 bases). The ends were cut back, 7 bases at V and 4 bases at J, with 17 bases in the middle. Germline CDR1 and CDR2: SGHVS and FQNEAQ. This CDR3 contains 15 residues. Full variable domain (outside the CDR3, taken from reference TRBV7-8 and TRBJ2-1): GAGVSQSPRYKVAKRGQDVALRCDPISGHVSLFWYQQALGQGPEFLTYFQNEAQLDKSGLPSDRFFAERPEGSVSTLKIQRTQQEDSAVYLCASILPGDSYNEQFFGPGTRLTVL.

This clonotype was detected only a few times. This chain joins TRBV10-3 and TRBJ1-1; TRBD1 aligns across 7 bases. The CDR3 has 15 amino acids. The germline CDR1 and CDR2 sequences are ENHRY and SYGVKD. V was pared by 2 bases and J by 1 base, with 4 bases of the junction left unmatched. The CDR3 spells CAISERGGENTEAFF. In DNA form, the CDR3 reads TGTGCCATCAGTGAGAGAGGGGGCGAGAACACTGAAGCTTTCTTT.

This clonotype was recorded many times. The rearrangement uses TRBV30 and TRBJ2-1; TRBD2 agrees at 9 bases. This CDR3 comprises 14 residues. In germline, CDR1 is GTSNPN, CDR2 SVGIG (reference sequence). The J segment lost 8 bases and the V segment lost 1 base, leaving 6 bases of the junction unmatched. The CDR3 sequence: CAWSGTSEYHEQFF. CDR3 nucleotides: TGTGCCTGGAGTGGGACTAGCGAGTATCATGAGCAGTTCTTC.

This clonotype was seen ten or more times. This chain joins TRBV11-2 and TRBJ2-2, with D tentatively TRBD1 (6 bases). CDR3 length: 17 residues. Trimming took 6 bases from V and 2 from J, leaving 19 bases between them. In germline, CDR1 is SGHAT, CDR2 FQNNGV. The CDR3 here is CASSRWWTERNTGELFF. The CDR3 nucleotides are TGTGCCAGCAGTCGCTGGTGGACAGAAAGAAACACCGGGGAGCTGTTTTTT.

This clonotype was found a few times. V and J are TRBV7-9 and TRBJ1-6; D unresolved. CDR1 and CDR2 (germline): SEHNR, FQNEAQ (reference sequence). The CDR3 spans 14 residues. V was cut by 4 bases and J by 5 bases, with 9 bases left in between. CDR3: CASSSTDNNSPLHF. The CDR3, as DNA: TGTGCCAGCAGCTCGACGGATAATAATTCACCCCTCCACTTT. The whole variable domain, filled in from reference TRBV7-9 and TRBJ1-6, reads DTGVSQNPRHKITKRGQNVTFRCDPISEHNRLYWYRQTLGQGPEFLTYFQNEAQLEKSRLLSDRFSAERPKGSFSTLEIQRTEQGDSAMYLCASSSTDNNSPLHFGNGTRLTVT.

This CDR3 reads CASSRIQVPPYEQYF. CDR3 nucleotides: TGCGCCAGCAGCCGGATACAAGTGCCCCCCTACGAGCAGTACTTC. The rearrangement uses TRBV4-1 and TRBJ2-7, with D hard to call. The V gene lost 4 bases and the J gene lost 2 bases, with 15 bases spanning the gap. The CDR3 runs to 15 residues. The germline gives CDR1 MGHRA, CDR2 YSYEKL.

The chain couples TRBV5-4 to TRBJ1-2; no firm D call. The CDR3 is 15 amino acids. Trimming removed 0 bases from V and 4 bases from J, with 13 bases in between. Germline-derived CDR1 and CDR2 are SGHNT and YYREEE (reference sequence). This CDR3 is CASSLDESRLYGYTF. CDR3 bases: TGTGCCAGCAGCTTGGACGAAAGTCGTCTCTATGGCTACACCTTC.